Here is one TCR beta chain with its context. The CDR3 end shows no conserved phenylalanine or tryptophan, and so a read error is likely. Because the CDR3's place on the DNA is in doubt, the DNA is left out and the CDR3 is given as listed by TCRdb. The data were taken from a study of cytomegalovirus exposure and HLA in healthy donors. The PCR used 60 Vbeta and 13 Jbeta primers. Produced via immunoSEQ multiplex PCR; TCRdb's table is partial and in-frame only. The sample lists roughly 150,000 clones, roughly 80% occurring once. Termini included, the CDR3 measures 12 amino acids. Per germline, CDR1 MDHEN and CDR2 SYDVKM.

The clonotype was recovered from a woman in her thirties or forties in good health and CMV-seronegative. J is TRBJ1-1 and V is TRBV28; no DNA check was done on the table's D call, TRBD1. The source material was PBMCs. This CDR3 reads CASSTVAQGIEV.